The T cell receptor (beta chain) under discussion was sequenced for a study of T cell changes during pregnancy in multiple sclerosis. The assay was immunoSEQ multiplex PCR, and TCRdb's table has in-frame clones only and misses some. This table holds some 69,000 clones, roughly 91% found once. Trimming at V came to 0 bases and at J to 0 bases, leaving 4 bases not matched to a gene. Looked up from germline, CDR1 is KGHSH and CDR2 is LQKENI. This CDR3 has 17 amino acids. The specimen was peripheral blood, collected in the second trimester of pregnancy. The TCR sequence derives from a female donor in good health, enrolled as a control in a pregnancy study. The chain carries TRBV18 and TRBJ2-1; 8 bases map to TRBD2. The CDR3 DNA sequence: TGTGCCAGCTCACCACCCGGCGGGGGGAGCTCCTACAATGAGCAGTTCTTC. It specifies CASSPPGGGSSYNEQFF.